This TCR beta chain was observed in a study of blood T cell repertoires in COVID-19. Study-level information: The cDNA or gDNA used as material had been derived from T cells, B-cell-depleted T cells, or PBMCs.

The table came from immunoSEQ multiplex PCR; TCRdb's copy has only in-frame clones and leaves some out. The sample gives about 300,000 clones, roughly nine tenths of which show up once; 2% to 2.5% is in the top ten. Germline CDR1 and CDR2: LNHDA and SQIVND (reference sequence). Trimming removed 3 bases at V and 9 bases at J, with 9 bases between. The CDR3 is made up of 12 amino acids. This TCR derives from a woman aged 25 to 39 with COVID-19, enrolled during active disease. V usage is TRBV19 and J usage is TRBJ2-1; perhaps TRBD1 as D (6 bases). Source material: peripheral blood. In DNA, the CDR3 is TGTGCCAGTAGTATTGGGGGCTTTGAGCAGTTCTTC. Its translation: CASSIGGFEQFF.